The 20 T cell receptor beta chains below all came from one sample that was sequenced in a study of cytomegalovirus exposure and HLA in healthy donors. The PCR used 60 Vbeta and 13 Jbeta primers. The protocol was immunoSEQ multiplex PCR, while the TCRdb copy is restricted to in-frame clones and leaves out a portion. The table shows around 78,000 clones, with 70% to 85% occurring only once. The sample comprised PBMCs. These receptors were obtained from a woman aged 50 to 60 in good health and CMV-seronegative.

The CDR3: CASSSGQLAYTF. The CDR3 bases are TGTGCCAGCAGCTCGGGACAGCTCGCCTACACCTTC. The genes are TRBV7-9 and TRBJ1-2; 7 bases are shared with TRBD1. Germline-derived CDR1 and CDR2 are SEHNR and FQNEAQ (reference sequence). The CDR3 length is 12 residues. Unmatched junction bases numbered 6, after V lost 4 bases and J lost 10 bases.

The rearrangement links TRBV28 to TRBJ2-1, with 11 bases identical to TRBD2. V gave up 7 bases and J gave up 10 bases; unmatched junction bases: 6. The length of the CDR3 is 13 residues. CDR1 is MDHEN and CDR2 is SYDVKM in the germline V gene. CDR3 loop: CASKLAGVKEQFF. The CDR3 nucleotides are TGTGCCAGCAAACTAGCGGGAGTAAAGGAGCAGTTCTTC.

The CDR3 is CASSADTLNTEAFF. The CDR3 coding sequence is TGTGCCAGCAGCGCCGACACACTGAACACTGAAGCTTTCTTT. The V gene is TRBV7-9, the J gene TRBJ1-1; D remains unclear. The V and J ends lost 5 bases and 0 bases respectively, with 10 bases between them. Germline CDR1 is SEHNR and CDR2 is FQNEAQ (reference sequence). CDR3 size: 14 residues.

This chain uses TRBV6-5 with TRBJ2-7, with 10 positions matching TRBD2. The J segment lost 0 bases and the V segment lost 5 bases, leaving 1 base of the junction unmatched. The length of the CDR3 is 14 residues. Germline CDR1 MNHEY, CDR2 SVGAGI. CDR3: CASSRTSGSYEQYF. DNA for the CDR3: TGTGCCAGCAGTCGGACTAGCGGCTCCTACGAGCAGTACTTC.

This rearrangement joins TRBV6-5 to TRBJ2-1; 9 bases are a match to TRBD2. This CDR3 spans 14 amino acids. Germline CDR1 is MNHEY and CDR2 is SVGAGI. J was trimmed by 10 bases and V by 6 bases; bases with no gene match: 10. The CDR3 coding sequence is TGTGCCAGCAGCCCTTCGGGACTAGCAGGAGAGCAGTTCTTC. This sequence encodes CASSPSGLAGEQFF.

For the CDR3, the DNA is TGTGCCAGCAGTTTGGAAATCGGGACAGGGCTCTCGGGCGAGCAGTACTTC. Its protein product is CASSLEIGTGLSGEQYF. The V call is TRBV27, the J call TRBJ2-7; 9 bases are shared with TRBD1. Unmatched junction bases numbered 15, after V lost 3 bases and J lost 6 bases. The CDR3 length is 17 residues. The germline gives CDR1 MNHEY, CDR2 SMNVEV (reference sequence).

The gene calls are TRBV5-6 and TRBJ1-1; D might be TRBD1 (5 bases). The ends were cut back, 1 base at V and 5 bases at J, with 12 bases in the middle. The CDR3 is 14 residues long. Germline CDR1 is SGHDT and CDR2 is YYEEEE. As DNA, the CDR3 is TGTGCCAGCAGCTTGTTCGCAGGGAGGACTGAAGCTTTCTTT. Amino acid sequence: CASSLFAGRTEAFF.

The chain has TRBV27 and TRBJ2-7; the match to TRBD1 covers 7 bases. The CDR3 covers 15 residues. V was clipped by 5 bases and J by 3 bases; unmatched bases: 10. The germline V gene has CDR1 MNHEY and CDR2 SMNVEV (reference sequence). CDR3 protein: CASSPPRTGSYEQYF. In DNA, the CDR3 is TGTGCCAGCAGTCCACCACGGACAGGTAGCTACGAGCAGTACTTC.

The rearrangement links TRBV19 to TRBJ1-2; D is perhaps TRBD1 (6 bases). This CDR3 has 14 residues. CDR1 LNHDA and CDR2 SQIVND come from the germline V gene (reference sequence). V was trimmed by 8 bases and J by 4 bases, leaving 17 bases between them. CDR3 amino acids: CASGGGRSGYGYTF. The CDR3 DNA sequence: TGTGCCAGTGGGGGGGGGCGCAGCGGCTATGGCTACACCTTC. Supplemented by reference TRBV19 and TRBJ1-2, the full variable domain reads DGGITQSPKYLFRKEGQNVTLSCEQNLNHDAMYWYRQDPGQGLRLIYYSQIVNDFQKGDIAEGYSVSREKKESFPLTVTSAQKNPTAFYLCASGGGRSGYGYTFGSGTRLTVV.

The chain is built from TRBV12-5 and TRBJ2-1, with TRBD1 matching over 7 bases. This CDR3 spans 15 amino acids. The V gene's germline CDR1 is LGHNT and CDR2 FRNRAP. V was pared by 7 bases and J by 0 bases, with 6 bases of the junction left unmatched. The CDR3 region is CASAMGQSSYNEQFF. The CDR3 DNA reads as TGTGCTAGTGCCATGGGACAGAGCTCCTACAATGAGCAGTTCTTC.

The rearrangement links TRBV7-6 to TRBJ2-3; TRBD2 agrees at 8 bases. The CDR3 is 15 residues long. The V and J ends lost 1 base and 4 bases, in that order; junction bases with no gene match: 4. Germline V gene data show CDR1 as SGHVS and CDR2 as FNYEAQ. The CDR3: CASSLEAGASDTQYF. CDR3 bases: TGTGCCAGCAGCTTAGAAGCGGGGGCTTCAGATACGCAGTATTTT.

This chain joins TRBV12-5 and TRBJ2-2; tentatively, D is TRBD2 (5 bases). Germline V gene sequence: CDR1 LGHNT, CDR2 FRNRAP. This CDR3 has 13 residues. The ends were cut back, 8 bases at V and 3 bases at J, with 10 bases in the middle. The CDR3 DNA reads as TGTGCTAGTAGGGTCGGGGACACCGGGGAGCTGTTTTTT. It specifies CASRVGDTGELFF.

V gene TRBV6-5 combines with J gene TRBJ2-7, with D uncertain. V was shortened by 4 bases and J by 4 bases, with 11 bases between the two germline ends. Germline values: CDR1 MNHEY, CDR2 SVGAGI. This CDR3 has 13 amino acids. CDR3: CASSSLQPYEQYF. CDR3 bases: TGTGCCAGCAGTTCTTTACAGCCGTACGAGCAGTACTTC.

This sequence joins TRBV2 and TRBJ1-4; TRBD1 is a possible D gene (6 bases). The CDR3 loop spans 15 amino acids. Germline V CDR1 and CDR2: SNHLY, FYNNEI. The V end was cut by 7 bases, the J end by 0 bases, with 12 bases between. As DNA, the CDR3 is TGTGCCAGCATCTCCAAGGGGGCAACTAATGAAAAACTGTTTTTT. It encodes CASISKGATNEKLFF.

DNA for the CDR3: TGTGCCAGCAGCCAAGTAGGGGCGGGGGGGCTGGGAGAGCAGTTCTTC. It is translated as CASSQVGAGGLGEQFF. The rearrangement uses TRBV4-2 and TRBJ2-1; the match to TRBD2 covers 9 bases. Germline V gives CDR1 LGHNA, CDR2 YNFKEQ. V shed 1 base, J shed 10 bases, and the junction held 11 bases outside the gene matches. The length of the CDR3 is 16 residues.

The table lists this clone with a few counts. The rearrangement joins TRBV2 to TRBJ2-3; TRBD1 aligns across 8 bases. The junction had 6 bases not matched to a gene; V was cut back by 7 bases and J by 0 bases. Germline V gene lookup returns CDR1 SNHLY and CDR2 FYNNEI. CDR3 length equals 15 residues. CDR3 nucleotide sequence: TGTGCCAGCATTAAGGGGACAGGAAGCACAGATACGCAGTATTTT. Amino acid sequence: CASIKGTGSTDTQYF.

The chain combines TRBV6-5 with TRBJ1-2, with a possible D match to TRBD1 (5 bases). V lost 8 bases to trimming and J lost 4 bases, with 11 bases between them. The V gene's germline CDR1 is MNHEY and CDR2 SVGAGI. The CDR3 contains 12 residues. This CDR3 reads CASSTGIYGYTF. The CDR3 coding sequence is TGTGCCAGCTCCACAGGAATCTATGGCTACACCTTC.

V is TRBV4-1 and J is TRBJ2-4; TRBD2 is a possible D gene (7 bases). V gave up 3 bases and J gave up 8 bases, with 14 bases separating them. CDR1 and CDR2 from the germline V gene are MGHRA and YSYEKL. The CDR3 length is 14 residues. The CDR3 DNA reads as TGCGCCAGCAGCCATGGGGGGGAGGGGGACATTCAGTACTTC. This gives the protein CASSHGGEGDIQYF.

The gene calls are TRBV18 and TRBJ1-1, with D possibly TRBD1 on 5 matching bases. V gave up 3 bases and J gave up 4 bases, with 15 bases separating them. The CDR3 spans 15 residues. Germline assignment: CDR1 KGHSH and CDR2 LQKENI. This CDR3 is CASSPTGVGGTEAFF. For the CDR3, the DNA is TGTGCCAGCTCACCCACGGGCGTGGGGGGCACTGAAGCTTTCTTT.

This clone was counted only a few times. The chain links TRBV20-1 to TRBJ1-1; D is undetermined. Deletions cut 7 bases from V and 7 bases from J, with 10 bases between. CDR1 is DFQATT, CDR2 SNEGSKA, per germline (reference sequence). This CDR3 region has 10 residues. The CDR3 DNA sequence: TGCAGTGATAGCGAGGTTGAAGCTTTCTTT. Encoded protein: CSDSEVEAFF.